In its sample, the clone carrying this TCR beta chain was seen a few times. Its antigen remains unidentified. MiXCR, run by TCRdb on the RT-PCR reads, gives a single entry per CDR3 protein. The table has 500,000 to 650,000 distinct CDR3 sequences, approximately 7.6% seen once. These data are taken from a study of response to subunit inactivated influenza vaccine. Study-level points and caveats: The authors offered the suggestion that each seasonal influenza vaccination recruits few new T cells.

This sequence was found in a man in his fifties or sixties who received an inactivated influenza vaccine. Sequenced here: PBMCs from blood, sampled roughly 24 months after vaccination.

CDR3 nucleotide sequence: TGCAGTGCGGACAGGGGCACGAACACTGAAGCTTTCTTT. This sequence encodes CSADRGTNTEAFF. J is TRBJ1-1 and V is TRBV20-1; 9 nucleotides agree with TRBD1. Trimming at V came to 6 bases and at J to 1 base, leaving 3 bases not matched to a gene. The V gene's germline CDR1 is DFQATT and CDR2 SNEGSKA (reference sequence). The CDR3 is made up of 13 amino acids.